A single sample gave rise to the 11 T cell receptor beta chains below, sequenced in a study of blood T cell repertoires in COVID-19. The table came from immunoSEQ multiplex PCR; TCRdb's copy has only in-frame clones and leaves some out. The sample has 200,000 to 250,000 clones; roughly 89% are singletons. The sequenced material came from peripheral blood. The source is a man aged 30 to 45 who had recovered from COVID-19.

The chain recombines TRBV9 with TRBJ1-1; D not certain. The CDR3 is 16 residues long. With 0 bases removed from V and 2 bases from J, the gap between germline ends came to 14 bases. Per germline, CDR1 SGDLS and CDR2 YYNGEE. CDR3 sequence reads: CASSVDPIGVNTEAFF. As DNA, the CDR3 is TGTGCCAGCAGCGTAGACCCCATAGGAGTAAACACTGAAGCTTTCTTT.

The chain is built from TRBV24-1 and TRBJ1-2, with TRBD1 as a possible D gene (5 bases). With 4 bases removed from V and 4 bases from J, the gap between germline ends came to 6 bases. The germline V gene has CDR1 KGHDR and CDR2 SFDVKD. The CDR3 has 12 residues. As DNA, the CDR3 is TGTGCCACCAGTGACAGGGTCTATGGCTACACCTTC. Translation: CATSDRVYGYTF.

This chain connects TRBV10-1 to TRBJ2-1; a weak D match, TRBD2 (5 bases). The CDR3 totals 15 residues. CDR1 is WNHNN and CDR2 is SYGVQD in the germline V gene (reference sequence). Between the trimmed V and J ends, which lost 4 bases and 8 bases, there was a span of 18 bases. The CDR3 DNA reads TGCGCCAGCAGTGGTCGGGCTGGACTTGTCGATGAGCAGTTCTTC. Its protein is CASSGRAGLVDEQFF.

The J gene is TRBJ2-5, the V gene TRBV7-8; 10 bases line up with TRBD2. Germline values: CDR1 SGHVS, CDR2 FQNEAQ. This CDR3 region has 14 residues. Trimming cost V 4 bases and J 6 bases; bases outside gene matches: 5. As DNA, the CDR3 is TGTGCCAGCAGCTCCAGCGGGGGGGTAAAGACCCAGTACTTC. As protein: CASSSSGGVKTQYF.

The J gene is TRBJ1-3, the V gene TRBV29-1; D gene ambiguous. Germline CDR1 SQVTM, CDR2 ANQGSEA. With 5 bases removed from V and 1 base from J, the gap between germline ends came to 12 bases. The CDR3 has 14 residues. The CDR3 reads CSVTRLHSGNTIYF. CDR3 bases: TGCAGCGTTACTAGACTTCATTCTGGAAACACCATATATTTT.

The rearrangement links TRBV5-1 to TRBJ1-3; 7 positions match TRBD1. This CDR3 has 16 amino acids. The germline V gene has CDR1 SGHRS and CDR2 YFSETQ. Trimming removed 4 bases from V and 0 bases from J; junction bases left unmatched: 7. The CDR3 DNA reads as TGCGCCAGCAGCCTAAGCCCAGGGGGCTCTGGAAACACCATATATTTT. This codes for CASSLSPGGSGNTIYF.

The chain recombines TRBV5-6 with TRBJ2-7, with 10 positions matching TRBD1. The CDR3 sequence is 15 residues long. V lost 1 base, J lost 3 bases, and 4 bases stayed unmatched. The germline V gene encodes CDR1 SGHDT and CDR2 YYEEEE. CDR3 bases: TGTGCCAGCAGCTTGTTACGGACAGGGGGCTACGAGCAGTACTTC. Encoded protein: CASSLLRTGGYEQYF.

In its sample, this clone was seen once. V usage is TRBV7-9 and J usage is TRBJ2-7; D gene ambiguous. V was cut by 2 bases and J by 0 bases, with 14 bases left in between. Germline loops: CDR1 SEHNR, CDR2 FQNEAQ (reference sequence). CDR3 length: 16 residues. Written as DNA, the CDR3 is TGTGCCAGCAGCTTAAGTGAGGCACGGTCCTCCTACGAGCAGTACTTC. The encoded protein is CASSLSEARSSYEQYF.

The V and J genes are TRBV15 and TRBJ2-2, with 9 bases fitting TRBD1. The trim removed 0 bases at V and 5 bases at J, leaving 7 bases unmatched. This CDR3 has 17 residues. Germline values: CDR1 LNHNV, CDR2 YYDKDF (reference sequence). The chain's CDR3 is CATSRDEDRGKTGELFF. CDR3 bases: TGTGCCACCAGCAGAGATGAAGACAGGGGGAAAACCGGGGAGCTGTTTTTT.

This clone was recorded only once. The chain is built from TRBV30 and TRBJ2-1; the match to TRBD2 covers 10 bases. The germline V gene encodes CDR1 GTSNPN and CDR2 SVGIG (reference sequence). The V gene end was trimmed by 2 bases and the J gene end by 13 bases; junction bases not matched to a gene: 8. The length of the CDR3 is 13 residues. CDR3 bases: TGTGCCTGGAGTCGTGAACTAGCGGGAACTCAGTTCTTC. This gives the protein CAWSRELAGTQFF.

The chain couples TRBV6-4 to TRBJ2-3; 16 bases map to TRBD2. V trimming: 6 bases; J trimming: 9 bases; junction bases outside the gene matches: 9. The CDR3 sequence is 16 residues long. Germline CDR1 is MRHNA and CDR2 is SNTAGT. The CDR3 sequence: CASSEGLAGGLRTQYF. The CDR3 DNA follows: TGTGCCAGCAGCGAGGGACTAGCGGGGGGGCTACGAACGCAGTATTTT.